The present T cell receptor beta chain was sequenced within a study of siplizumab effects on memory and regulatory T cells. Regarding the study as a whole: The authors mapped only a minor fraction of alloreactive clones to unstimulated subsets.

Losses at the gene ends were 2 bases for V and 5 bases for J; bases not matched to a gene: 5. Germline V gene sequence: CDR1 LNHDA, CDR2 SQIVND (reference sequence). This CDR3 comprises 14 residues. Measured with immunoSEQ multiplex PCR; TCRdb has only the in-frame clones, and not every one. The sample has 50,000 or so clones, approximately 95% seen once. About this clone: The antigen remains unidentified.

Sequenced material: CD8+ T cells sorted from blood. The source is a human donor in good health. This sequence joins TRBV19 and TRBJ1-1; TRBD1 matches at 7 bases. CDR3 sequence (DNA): TGTGCCAGTAGTATAACAGGGGCGCGGACTGAAGCTTTCTTT. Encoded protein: CASSITGARTEAFF.